Following are 32 T cell receptor beta chains from one sample sequenced in a study of monozygotic twins with cystic fibrosis. Profiled with immunoSEQ multiplex PCR; TCRdb holds only in-frame clones, not every one. The sample carries 22,000 or so clones, around nine tenths recorded once. The sequenced material came from blood. The receptors stem from a woman in her twenties or thirties with cystic fibrosis.

The CDR3 region has the DNA TGCGCCAGCAGCCACCGTGGACTAGCGGGGGAATCTAGCACAGATACGCAGTATTTT. Amino acid sequence: CASSHRGLAGESSTDTQYF. The chain combines TRBV5-1 with TRBJ2-3; 13 bases fit TRBD2. Trimming cost V 4 bases and J 0 bases; bases outside gene matches: 11. Germline values: CDR1 SGHRS, CDR2 YFSETQ. CDR3 length: 19 amino acids.

The chain combines TRBV4-1 with TRBJ1-5; 8 nucleotides match TRBD1. CDR3 length: 16 residues. Trimming took 0 bases from V and 4 from J; bases not matched to a gene: 5. The V gene's germline CDR1 is MGHRA and CDR2 YSYEKL. This CDR3 reads CASSQDDRTGNQPQHF. CDR3 nucleotide sequence: TGCGCCAGCAGCCAAGATGATCGGACAGGGAATCAGCCCCAGCATTTT.

The genes are TRBV5-6 and TRBJ2-2; D uncertain. The ends were cut back, 4 bases at V and 6 bases at J, with 16 bases in the middle. The CDR3 length is 15 residues. Germline V lookup: CDR1 SGHDT, CDR2 YYEEEE. The CDR3 nucleotides read TGTGCCAGCAGCAGGCCCTTGGGTAGTTCCGGGGAGCTGTTTTTT. Protein product: CASSRPLGSSGELFF.

The gene calls are TRBV2 and TRBJ1-1; TRBD1 matches 9 bases. There are 15 residues in the CDR3. V lost 6 bases, J lost 11 bases, and 16 bases stayed unmatched. CDR1 is SNHLY and CDR2 is FYNNEI in the germline V gene. CDR3 nucleotides: TGTGCCAGCAGCCCCCCGGGACAGGGCTACTCTGGGGCTTTCTTT. Its translation is CASSPPGQGYSGAFF.

The chain employs TRBV9 and TRBJ1-2; the match to TRBD1 covers 7 bases. The CDR3 length is 15 residues. Germline lookup yields CDR1 SGDLS and CDR2 YYNGEE. V lost 2 bases and J lost 3; bases outside the gene matches: 7. The CDR3 DNA reads as TGTGCCAGCAGCGTCGACTGGGACAGTGACTATGGCTACACCTTC. Its translation is CASSVDWDSDYGYTF.

The rearrangement joins TRBV19 to TRBJ2-2, with 11 nucleotides matching TRBD1. Germline lookup yields CDR1 LNHDA and CDR2 SQIVND (reference sequence). CDR3 length: 17 residues. Trimming at V came to 5 bases and at J to 6 bases, leaving 11 bases not matched to a gene. CDR3 amino acids: CASSSPFRTGGAGELFF. In nucleotides, the CDR3 is TGTGCCAGTAGTTCCCCGTTTCGGACAGGGGGCGCCGGGGAGCTGTTTTTT.

This chain connects TRBV6-1 to TRBJ2-5; no reliable D call. V lost 1 base and J 1 base, leaving 7 bases between the germline ends. Germline CDR1 reads MNHNS; CDR2 reads SASEGT. The CDR3 length is 14 residues. DNA of the CDR3: TGTGCCAGCAGTGAAGTTTCGTCCCAAGAGACCCAGTACTTC. This codes for CASSEVSSQETQYF.

This rearrangement joins TRBV5-1 to TRBJ2-7; D is ambiguous. V was trimmed by 4 bases and J by 4 bases, leaving 9 bases between them. Germline-derived CDR1 and CDR2 are SGHRS and YFSETQ. The CDR3 loop spans 12 amino acids. The CDR3 nucleotides read TGCGCCAGCAGCCTCAGCCCTTACGAGCAGTACTTC. Encoded protein: CASSLSPYEQYF.

This clone was observed a handful of times. The V and J genes are TRBV10-2 and TRBJ2-3; D unclear. V was shortened by 4 bases and J by 4 bases, with 3 bases between the two germline ends. The germline V gene has CDR1 WSHSY and CDR2 SAAADI. The CDR3 covers 11 residues. CDR3 sequence (DNA): TGCGCCAGCAGTGCCCCAGATACGCAGTATTTT. This sequence encodes CASSAPDTQYF.

V usage is TRBV11-2 and J usage is TRBJ1-2, with D possibly being TRBD1 (5 bases). V lost 1 base and J 7 bases, leaving 13 bases between the germline ends. This CDR3 has 14 residues. Germline loops: CDR1 SGHAT, CDR2 FQNNGV. The CDR3: CASSLGTGLGGYTF. CDR3 coding DNA: TGTGCCAGCAGCTTAGGTACAGGTTTAGGTGGCTACACCTTC.

This clone occurred once. The J gene is TRBJ2-3, the V gene TRBV5-1; possibly TRBD1 or TRBD2 for D (5 bases each). The germline gives CDR1 SGHRS, CDR2 YFSETQ. The CDR3 totals 18 residues. The V and J ends lost 0 bases and 1 base respectively, with 18 bases between them. In nucleotides, the CDR3 is TGCGCCAGCAGCTTGGTCTCCTGGGGGTCGCAACGCACAGATACGCAGTATTTT. The encoded protein is CASSLVSWGSQRTDTQYF.

The chain employs TRBV5-1 and TRBJ1-1, with a tentative D call TRBD1 (5 bases). V was shortened by 4 bases and J by 1 base, with 11 bases between the two germline ends. This CDR3 has 14 residues. CDR1 and CDR2 from the germline V gene are SGHRS and YFSETQ. CDR3 amino acids: CASSAGTGNTEAFF. As DNA, the CDR3 is TGCGCCAGCAGCGCCGGGACTGGGAACACTGAAGCTTTCTTT.

The CDR3 nucleotides are TGCGCCAGCAGCCCAACCCGACAGGGAAAAAACATTCAGTACTTC. As protein: CASSPTRQGKNIQYF. The chain couples TRBV5-1 to TRBJ2-4; 7 nucleotides line up with TRBD1. The CDR3 totals 15 residues. CDR1 is SGHRS and CDR2 is YFSETQ in the germline V gene. With 4 bases clipped from V and 4 bases from J, the junction kept 8 bases outside the gene matches.

This rearrangement joins TRBV7-2 to TRBJ2-7; no reliable D call. Germline-derived CDR1 and CDR2 are SGHTA and FQGNSA. The length of the CDR3 is 14 residues. V was cut by 0 bases and J by 3 bases, with 9 bases left in between. The CDR3 DNA reads TGTGCCAGCAGCTTAGCTACTAACAGCTACGAGCAGTACTTC. Protein product: CASSLATNSYEQYF.

The chain couples TRBV5-1 to TRBJ2-5; no definite D call. Germline lookup yields CDR1 SGHRS and CDR2 YFSETQ. This CDR3 is 14 amino acids long. Trimming pared 3 bases from V and 4 bases from J, leaving 13 bases between. The CDR3 DNA reads as TGCGCCAGCAGCTCAGAAGGCAGGCGAGAGACCCAGTACTTC. This encodes CASSSEGRRETQYF.

The V call is TRBV29-1, the J call TRBJ2-7; D is undetermined. This CDR3 spans 12 amino acids. V lost 4 bases and J lost 6, with 13 bases in between. Looked up from germline, CDR1 is SQVTM and CDR2 is ANQGSEA. CDR3 DNA: TGCAGCGTTGGTGGGCAGGTAGGCGAGCAGTACTTC. It codes for CSVGGQVGEQYF.

The CDR3 reads CASSLGAPVGETQYF. In DNA, the CDR3 is TGCGCCAGCAGCTTGGGGGCCCCAGTTGGAGAGACCCAGTACTTC. The chain recombines TRBV5-1 with TRBJ2-5; D gene ambiguous. The CDR3 runs to 15 residues. Germline lookup yields CDR1 SGHRS and CDR2 YFSETQ. V shed 0 bases and J shed 4 bases, with 13 bases lying between them.

This clone has only one observation. This rearrangement joins TRBV4-1 to TRBJ2-7, with TRBD2 identical over 11 bases. The V gene's germline CDR1 is MGHRA and CDR2 YSYEKL. This CDR3 is 14 amino acids long. V trimming: 2 bases; J trimming: 5 bases; junction bases outside the gene matches: 2. The CDR3 loop reads CASSQIAGGDEQYF. The DNA for the CDR3 is TGCGCCAGCAGCCAAATAGCGGGGGGGGACGAGCAGTACTTC.

CDR3 in DNA: TGTGCCAGCAGCTTGGGTGGCCTAGTTGGGGGGAATGAGCAGTTCTTC. Amino acid sequence: CASSLGGLVGGNEQFF. The chain carries TRBV5-4 and TRBJ2-1, with D maybe TRBD2 (6 bases). This CDR3 is built from 16 residues. Trimming left V 0 bases short and J 7 bases short, with 17 bases between. Germline lookup yields CDR1 SGHNT and CDR2 YYREEE (reference sequence).

The chain links TRBV5-8 to TRBJ2-6; either TRBD1 or TRBD2 may fit D (5 bases each). The CDR3 is made up of 14 amino acids. Trimming stripped 2 bases from V and 4 bases from J, with 7 bases between. CDR1 is SGHTS and CDR2 is YDEGEE in the germline V gene. The CDR3 is CASSFRDGANVLTF. As DNA, the CDR3 is TGTGCCAGCAGCTTCCGGGACGGGGCCAACGTCCTGACTTTC.

This rearrangement joins TRBV9 to TRBJ1-3; no clear D. Germline values: CDR1 SGDLS, CDR2 YYNGEE. The CDR3 extends over 16 amino acids. V lost 3 bases and J lost 0, with 13 bases in between. The CDR3 DNA follows: TGTGCCAGCAGCGCGAGACTTGCCGTCTCTGGAAACACCATATATTTT. Residues: CASSARLAVSGNTIYF.

This clone has just one count. This chain connects TRBV19 to TRBJ2-6; tentative D call: TRBD1 (6 bases). The V and J ends lost 3 bases and 4 bases respectively, with 22 bases between them. Germline V gene lookup returns CDR1 LNHDA and CDR2 SQIVND (reference sequence). The CDR3 totals 19 residues. CDR3 nucleotide sequence: TGTGCCAGTAGTATCTCCCTCCGGGACATCTTACTGGGGGCCAACGTCCTGACTTTC. Its protein is CASSISLRDILLGANVLTF.

This rearrangement joins TRBV5-1 to TRBJ1-1; no firm D call. This CDR3 is 14 amino acids long. Per the germline V gene, CDR1 is SGHRS and CDR2 is YFSETQ. With 4 bases removed from V and 1 base from J, the gap between germline ends came to 11 bases. The CDR3 nucleotides read TGCGCCAGCAGCCGCGGCAGCCAGAACACTGAAGCTTTCTTT. Its translation is CASSRGSQNTEAFF.

This rearrangement joins TRBV9 to TRBJ2-5; no clear D. The V end was cut by 0 bases, the J end by 5 bases, with 8 bases between. Per germline, CDR1 SGDLS and CDR2 YYNGEE. CDR3 length: 13 residues. The CDR3, as DNA: TGTGCCAGCAGCGTAGGTCCGGTGGAGACCCAGTACTTC. Translation gives CASSVGPVETQYF.

The V gene is TRBV7-2, the J gene TRBJ2-1; TRBD2 matches 12 bases. Germline V gene sequence: CDR1 SGHTA, CDR2 FQGNSA. CDR3 length: 15 residues. The V gene end was trimmed by 3 bases and the J gene end by 6 bases; junction bases not matched to a gene: 3. The CDR3 here is CASSLTSGGFNEQFF. CDR3 nucleotides: TGTGCCAGCAGCTTGACTAGCGGGGGTTTCAATGAGCAGTTCTTC.

This clone has just one count. The V call is TRBV14, the J call TRBJ2-5; D perhaps matches TRBD1 (5 bases). Germline V CDR1 and CDR2: SGHDN, FVKESK. The V end lost 1 base, the J end lost 5 bases, and 11 bases lay between the germline ends. The CDR3 is 14 amino acids. The CDR3 region has the DNA TGTGCCAGCAGCCAAGGGGGCAGATCCGAGACCCAGTACTTC. As protein: CASSQGGRSETQYF. Supplemented by reference TRBV14 and TRBJ2-5, the full variable domain reads EAGVTQFPSHSVIEKGQTVTLRCDPISGHDNLYWYRRVMGKEIKFLLHFVKESKQDESGMPNNRFLAERTGGTYSTLKVQPAELEDSGVYFCASSQGGRSETQYFGPGTRLLVL.

This clone appeared a single time. The chain links TRBV10-2 to TRBJ2-2, with 14 bases lining up with TRBD2. CDR1 is WSHSY, CDR2 SAAADI, per germline. This CDR3 contains 17 residues. The V and J ends lost 7 bases and 4 bases, in that order; junction bases with no gene match: 8. In DNA form, the CDR3 reads TGCGCCAGCACCGGGACTAGCGGGGGATTCTCCACCGGGGAGCTGTTTTTT. Amino acid sequence: CASTGTSGGFSTGELFF.

The genes are TRBV12-5 and TRBJ2-3; TRBD2 agrees at 13 bases. The CDR3 loop spans 18 amino acids. The germline CDR1 and CDR2 sequences are LGHNT and FRNRAP. V shed 6 bases and J 0 bases; nucleotides not matched to a gene: 9. The DNA for the CDR3 is TGTGCTAGTGGCCCAACTAGCGGGGGGGCCTCTAGCACAGATACGCAGTATTTT. It yields the protein CASGPTSGGASSTDTQYF.

The V and J genes are TRBV5-4 and TRBJ2-3; D not certain. CDR1 and CDR2 (germline): SGHNT, YYREEE (reference sequence). The CDR3 covers 14 residues. V lost 1 base, J lost 6 bases, and 12 bases lay in between. CDR3 sequence: CASSLPRFSDTQYF. The CDR3 bases are TGTGCCAGCAGCTTGCCCCGGTTTTCGGATACGCAGTATTTT.

The rearrangement links TRBV5-1 to TRBJ1-6, with a weak D call TRBD1 (6 bases). CDR3 size: 17 residues. Trimming shortened V by 4 bases and J by 7 bases, and 21 bases separated the two germline ends. Germline V gene sequence: CDR1 SGHRS, CDR2 YFSETQ. The CDR3 loop is CASSPRAGPGGNSPLHF. CDR3 in DNA: TGCGCCAGCAGCCCTAGAGCCGGGCCTGGGGGCAATTCACCCCTCCACTTT.

This chain's CDR3 is CASSLSSGEGLYEQYF. The CDR3 DNA sequence: TGTGCCAGCAGTTTATCGTCCGGAGAGGGCCTCTACGAGCAGTACTTC. The gene calls are TRBV27 and TRBJ2-7, with D perhaps TRBD2 (5 bases). Trimming shortened V by 0 bases and J by 3 bases, and 15 bases separated the two germline ends. In germline, CDR1 is MNHEY, CDR2 SMNVEV (reference sequence). CDR3 size: 16 residues.

The chain links TRBV28 to TRBJ1-2; D unresolved. Germline V CDR1 and CDR2: MDHEN, SYDVKM. The ends were cut back, 7 bases at V and 3 bases at J, with 3 bases in the middle. The CDR3 is 10 amino acids. The CDR3 DNA sequence: TGTGCCAGCATGGACTATGGCTACACCTTC. Its protein product is CASMDYGYTF.